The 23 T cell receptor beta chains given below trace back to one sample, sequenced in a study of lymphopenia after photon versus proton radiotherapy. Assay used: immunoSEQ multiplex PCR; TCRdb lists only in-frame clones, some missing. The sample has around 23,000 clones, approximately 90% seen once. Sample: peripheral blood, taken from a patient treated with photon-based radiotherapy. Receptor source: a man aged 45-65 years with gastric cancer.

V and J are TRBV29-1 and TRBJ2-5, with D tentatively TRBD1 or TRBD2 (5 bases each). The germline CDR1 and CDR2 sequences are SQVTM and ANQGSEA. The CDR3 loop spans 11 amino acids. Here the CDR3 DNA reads TGCGGAGTATGGGGACGGAAGACCCAGTACTTC. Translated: CGVWGRKTQYF. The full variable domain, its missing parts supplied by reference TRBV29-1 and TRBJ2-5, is SAVISQKPSRDICQRGTSLTIQCQVDSQVTMMFWYRQQPGQSLTLIATANQGSEATYESGFVIDKFPISRPNLTFSTLTVSNMSPEDSSIYLCGVWGRKTQYFGPGTRLLVL.

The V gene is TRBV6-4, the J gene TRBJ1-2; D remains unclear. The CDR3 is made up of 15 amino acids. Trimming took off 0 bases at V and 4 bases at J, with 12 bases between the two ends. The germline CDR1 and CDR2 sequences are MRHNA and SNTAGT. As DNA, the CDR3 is TGTGCCAGCAGTGACTCGATATGGGGTATCTATGGCTACACCTTC. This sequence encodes CASSDSIWGIYGYTF.

The CDR3 sequence: CAISESRATGALNQPQHF. In nucleotides, the CDR3 is TGTGCCATCAGTGAGTCCCGAGCTACAGGGGCCCTCAATCAGCCCCAGCATTTT. This sequence joins TRBV10-3 and TRBJ1-5; TRBD1 matches 7 bases. CDR1 is ENHRY and CDR2 is SYGVKD in the germline V gene. This CDR3 is built from 18 residues. V was pared by 0 bases and J by 3 bases, with 11 bases of the junction left unmatched.

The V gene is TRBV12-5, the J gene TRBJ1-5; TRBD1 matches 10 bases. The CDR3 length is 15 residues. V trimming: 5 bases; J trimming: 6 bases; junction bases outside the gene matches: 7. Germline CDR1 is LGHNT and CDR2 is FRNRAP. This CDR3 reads CASGLRQGAVQPQHF. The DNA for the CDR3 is TGTGCTAGTGGTCTCCGACAGGGGGCAGTTCAGCCCCAGCATTTT.

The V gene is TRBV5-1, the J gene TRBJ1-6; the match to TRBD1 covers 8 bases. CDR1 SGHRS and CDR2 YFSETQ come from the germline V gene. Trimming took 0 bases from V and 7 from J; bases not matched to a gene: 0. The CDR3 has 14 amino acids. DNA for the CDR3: TGCGCCAGCAGCTTGGACAGGGGGAATTCACCCCTCCACTTT. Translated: CASSLDRGNSPLHF.

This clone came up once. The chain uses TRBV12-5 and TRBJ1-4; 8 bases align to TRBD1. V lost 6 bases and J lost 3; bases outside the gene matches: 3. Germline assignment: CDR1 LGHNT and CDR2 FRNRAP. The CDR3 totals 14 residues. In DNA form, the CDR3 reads TGTGCTAGTGGGACGGGACAGGCTAATGAAAAACTGTTTTTT. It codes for CASGTGQANEKLFF.

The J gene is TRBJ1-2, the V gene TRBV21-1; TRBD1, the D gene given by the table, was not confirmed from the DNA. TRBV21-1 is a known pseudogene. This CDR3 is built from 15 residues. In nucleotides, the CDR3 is TGTGCCAGGACCATGTACAGGGGCGACCCCTATGGCTACACCTTC. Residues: CARTMYRGDPYGYTF.

As DNA, the CDR3 is TGTGCCAGCAGCGGCCAGGGTCATCGGACTGAAGCTTTCTTT. Protein product: CASSGQGHRTEAFF. The rearrangement uses TRBV11-2 and TRBJ1-1, with D possibly TRBD1 on 5 matching bases. V lost 5 bases to trimming and J lost 5 bases, with 15 bases between them. The CDR3 covers 14 residues. Per the germline V gene, CDR1 is SGHAT and CDR2 is FQNNGV.

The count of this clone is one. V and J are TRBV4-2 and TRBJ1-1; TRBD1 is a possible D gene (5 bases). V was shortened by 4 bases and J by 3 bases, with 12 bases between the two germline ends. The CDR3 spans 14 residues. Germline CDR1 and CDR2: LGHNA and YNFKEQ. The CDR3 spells CASSLGHDDTEAFF. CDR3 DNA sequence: TGTGCCAGCAGCCTTGGACACGACGACACTGAAGCTTTCTTT.

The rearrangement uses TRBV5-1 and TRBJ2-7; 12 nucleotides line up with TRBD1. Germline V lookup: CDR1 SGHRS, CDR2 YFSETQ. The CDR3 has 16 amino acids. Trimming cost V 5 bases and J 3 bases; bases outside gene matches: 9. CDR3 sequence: CASSLTGTGGFYEQYF. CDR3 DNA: TGCGCCAGCAGTCTGACCGGGACAGGGGGCTTCTACGAGCAGTACTTC.

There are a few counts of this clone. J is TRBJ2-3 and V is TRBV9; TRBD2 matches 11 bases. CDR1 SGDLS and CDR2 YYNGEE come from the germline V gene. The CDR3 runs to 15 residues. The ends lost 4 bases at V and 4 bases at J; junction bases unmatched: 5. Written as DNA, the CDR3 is TGTGCCAGCAGCTTTAGCGGGGGGGCTGCAGATACGCAGTATTTT. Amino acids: CASSFSGGAADTQYF.

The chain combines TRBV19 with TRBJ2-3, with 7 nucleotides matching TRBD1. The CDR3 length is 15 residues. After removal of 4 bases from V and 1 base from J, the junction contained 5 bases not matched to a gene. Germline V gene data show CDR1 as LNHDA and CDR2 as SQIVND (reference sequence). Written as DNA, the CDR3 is TGTGCCAGTAGTACGACAGGGTATGGCACAGATACGCAGTATTTT. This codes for CASSTTGYGTDTQYF.

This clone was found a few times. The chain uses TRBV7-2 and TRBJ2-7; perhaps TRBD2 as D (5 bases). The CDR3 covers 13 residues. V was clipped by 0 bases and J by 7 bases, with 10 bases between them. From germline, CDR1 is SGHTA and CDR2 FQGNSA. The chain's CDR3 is CASSLATTGEQYF. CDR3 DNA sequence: TGTGCCAGCAGCTTAGCCACAACGGGAGAGCAGTACTTC.

In DNA, the CDR3 is TGCGCCAGCAGCCAGCAAACAGGGGACTACGAGCAGTACTTC. This sequence encodes CASSQQTGDYEQYF. The chain uses TRBV4-3 and TRBJ2-7; 7 nucleotides match TRBD1. This CDR3 spans 14 amino acids. With 3 bases clipped from V and 3 bases from J, the junction kept 5 bases outside the gene matches. CDR1 is LGHNA and CDR2 is YSLEER in the germline V gene.

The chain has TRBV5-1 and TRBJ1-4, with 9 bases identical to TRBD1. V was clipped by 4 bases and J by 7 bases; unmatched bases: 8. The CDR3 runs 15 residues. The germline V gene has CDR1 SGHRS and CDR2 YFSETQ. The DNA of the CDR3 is TGCGCCAGCAGCCCGGCGGGGACAGGGTCTGAAAAACTGTTTTTT. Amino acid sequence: CASSPAGTGSEKLFF.

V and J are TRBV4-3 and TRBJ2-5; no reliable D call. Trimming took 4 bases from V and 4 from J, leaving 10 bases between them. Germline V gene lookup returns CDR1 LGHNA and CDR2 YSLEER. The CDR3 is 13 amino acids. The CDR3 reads CASSLSTGETQYF. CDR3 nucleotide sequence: TGCGCCAGCAGCCTAAGTACGGGAGAGACCCAGTACTTC.

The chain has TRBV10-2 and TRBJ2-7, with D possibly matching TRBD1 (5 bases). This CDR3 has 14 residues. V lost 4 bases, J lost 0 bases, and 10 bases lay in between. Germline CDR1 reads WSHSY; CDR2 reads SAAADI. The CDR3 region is CASSVTASSYEQYV. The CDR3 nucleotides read TGCGCCAGCAGTGTGACAGCAAGCTCCTACGAGCAGTACGTC.

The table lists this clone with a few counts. The CDR3 DNA is TGTGCCACCAGCTCCGGGACGGACTATGGCTACACCTTC. Its translation: CATSSGTDYGYTF. J is TRBJ1-2 and V is TRBV15, with a weak D call TRBD1 (5 bases). CDR3 length: 13 amino acids. CDR1 and CDR2 (germline): LNHNV, YYDKDF (reference sequence). The V gene lost 5 bases and the J gene lost 3 bases, with 10 bases spanning the gap.

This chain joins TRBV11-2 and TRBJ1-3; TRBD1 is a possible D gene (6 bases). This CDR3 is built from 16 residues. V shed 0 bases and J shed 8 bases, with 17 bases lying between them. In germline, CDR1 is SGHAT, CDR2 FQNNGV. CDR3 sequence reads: CASSLDQAGAMDTIYF. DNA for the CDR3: TGTGCCAGCAGCTTAGATCAGGCAGGGGCCATGGACACCATATATTTT.

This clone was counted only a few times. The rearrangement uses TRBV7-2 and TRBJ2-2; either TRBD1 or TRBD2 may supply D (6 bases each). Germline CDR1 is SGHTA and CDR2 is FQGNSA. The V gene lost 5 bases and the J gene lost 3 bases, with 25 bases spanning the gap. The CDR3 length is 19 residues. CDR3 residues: CASSLHSGGRVMDTGELFF. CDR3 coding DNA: TGTGCCAGCAGCCTACACTCCGGGGGCAGGGTGATGGACACCGGGGAGCTGTTTTTT.

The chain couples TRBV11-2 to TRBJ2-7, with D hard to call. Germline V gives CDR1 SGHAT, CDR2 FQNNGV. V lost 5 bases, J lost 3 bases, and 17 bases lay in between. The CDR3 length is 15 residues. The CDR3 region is CASSHENGYLYEQYV. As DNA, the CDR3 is TGTGCCAGCAGCCATGAAAACGGGTACCTCTACGAGCAGTACGTC.

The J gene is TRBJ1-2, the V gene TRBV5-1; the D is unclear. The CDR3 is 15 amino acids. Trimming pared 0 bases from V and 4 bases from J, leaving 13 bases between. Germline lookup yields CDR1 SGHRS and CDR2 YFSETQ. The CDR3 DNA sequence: TGCGCCAGCAGCTTGGATGTGACGGGAAGCTATGGCTACACCTTC. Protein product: CASSLDVTGSYGYTF.

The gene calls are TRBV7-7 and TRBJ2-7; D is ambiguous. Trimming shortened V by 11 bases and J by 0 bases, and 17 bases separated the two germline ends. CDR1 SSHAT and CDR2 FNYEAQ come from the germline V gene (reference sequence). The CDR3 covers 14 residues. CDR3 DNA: TGTGCCGGCGCCCGGCAGTCCTACTCCTACGAGCAGTACGTC. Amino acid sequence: CAGARQSYSYEQYV.